This entry features one T cell receptor beta chain sequence. The data originate from a study of blood T cell repertoires in COVID-19. Assay used: immunoSEQ multiplex PCR; TCRdb lists only in-frame clones, some missing. The sample lists approximately 310,000 clones; 75% to 90% were seen once. The CDR3 consists of 17 residues. CDR1 is SGHVS and CDR2 is FNYEAQ in the germline V gene. Unmatched junction bases numbered 5, after V lost 1 base and J lost 1 base. Researchers sorted participants into cohorts using their self-reported clinical history. This rearrangement joins TRBV7-6 to TRBJ2-5; the match to TRBD2 covers 11 bases. The sequenced material came from PBMCs or T cells enriched from blood (not recorded which). The clonotype comes from a man aged 55 to 70 who had recovered from COVID-19. The CDR3 sequence: CASSLGIAGGLQETQYF. The CDR3 region has the DNA TGTGCCAGCAGCTTAGGTATAGCGGGAGGGCTCCAAGAGACCCAGTACTTC.